These T cell receptor beta chains were read from a single sample in a study of cytomegalovirus exposure and HLA in healthy donors. The method was immunoSEQ multiplex PCR; TCRdb's version includes in-frame clones alone and lacks a portion of them. The table includes over 150,000 clones, 80% detected once. Sequenced sample: PBMCs. Every receptor here comes from a human donor in good health. CDR3s leave out the opening cysteine and the closing phenylalanine or tryptophan.

j_call: TRBJ2-5
v_call: TRBV11-2
cdr3_aa: ASSDAPSGAGETQY

j_call: TRBJ2-1
v_call: TRBV7-2
cdr3_aa: ASSFRGDEQF

j_call: TRBJ2-7
v_call: TRBV29-1
cdr3_aa: SVAGQGSLSYEQY

j_call: TRBJ1-5
v_call: TRBV5-1
cdr3_aa: ASSLQSNQPQH

j_call: TRBJ1-5
v_call: TRBV1
cdr3_aa: TSSQESTRLNQPQH

j_call: TRBJ1-1
v_call: TRBV7-3
cdr3_aa: ASSLRGGRGNTEAF

j_call: TRBJ1-4
v_call: TRBV4-3
cdr3_aa: ASSHDLGGDEKLF

j_call: TRBJ1-6
v_call: TRBV5-6
cdr3_aa: ASSPLRSGTVPLH

j_call: TRBJ1-6
v_call: TRBV4-1
cdr3_aa: ASSQHRKGDSPLH

j_call: TRBJ2-5
v_call: TRBV6-1
cdr3_aa: ATTSRLGPTETQY

j_call: TRBJ2-7
v_call: TRBV7-6
cdr3_aa: ASMLFEFSYEQY

j_call: TRBJ2-2
v_call: TRBV4-3
cdr3_aa: ASSLGQRKANTGELF

j_call: TRBJ2-1
v_call: TRBV7-8
cdr3_aa: ASSLGPRTSGNEQF

j_call: TRBJ2-1
v_call: TRBV9
cdr3_aa: ASSVAGGPNNEQF

j_call: TRBJ2-2
v_call: TRBV9
cdr3_aa: ASSASGTGELF

j_call: TRBJ2-5
v_call: TRBV4-2
cdr3_aa: ASSFLAGGRRETQY

j_call: TRBJ2-7
v_call: TRBV9
cdr3_aa: ASSVGGETYEQY